The sequence of this TCR beta chain was determined in a study of T cells after yellow fever vaccination. Findings of the study overall: Weaker, the secondary response had a peak occurring faster, on day 5 versus 15. Some clonotypes, a small share, were shared between CD4 and CD8 compartments. At under 98% for CD4 and approximately 89% for CD8, most primary-vaccination clones showed up again after the booster. Abundant contaminating clonotypes from the bulk population could appear in FACS-sorted repertoires.

MiXCR was run by TCRdb on the 5' RACE reads, yielding one entry per CDR3 protein. The table lists roughly 120,000 distinct CDR3 sequences, under 8.5% of them singletons, with around 2.5% in the top ten. The sample holds many counts of this clonotype. The antigen is not known. Material: CD4+ T cells sorted from PBMCs, obtained less than 11 days after the first yellow fever vaccination. The receptor comes from a man between 18 and 35 years old who received the YFV17D yellow fever vaccine.

CDR3 residues: CASSLGRTISYEQYF. CDR3 DNA sequence: TGTGCCAGCAGCTTGGGGAGGACCATTTCCTACGAGCAGTACTTC. The J gene is TRBJ2-7, the V gene TRBV5-4; tentative D call: TRBD2 (5 bases). The ends were cut back, 0 bases at V and 1 base at J, with 11 bases in the middle. Germline CDR1 SGHNT, CDR2 YYREEE (reference sequence). The CDR3 has 15 amino acids.